The clone carrying this T cell receptor (beta chain) was counted a few times. The data were taken from a study of blood T cells in healthy people across ages. Each individual donor underwent a draw of roughly 10 milliliters of peripheral blood. Per the germline V gene, CDR1 is DFQATT and CDR2 is SNEGSKA (reference sequence). The CDR3 sequence is 17 residues long. The V and J ends lost 7 bases and 0 bases, in that order; junction bases with no gene match: 13. Alongside a J-beta primer mix, a sample-barcoded 5' primer served in a second PCR lasting about 7 to 12 cycles. TCRdb reprocessed the 5' RACE reads with MiXCR, giving one entry per CDR3 protein. Of roughly 680,000 distinct CDR3 sequences listed, roughly 20% are singletons.

The clonotype originates from an older man in good health. Sequences were obtained from blood. The J gene is TRBJ2-3, the V gene TRBV20-1; TRBD2 aligns across 10 bases. The DNA for the CDR3 is TGCAGTGTTTGGACTAGCGGATCGGATGGTAGCACAGATACGCAGTATTTT. Its protein product is CSVWTSGSDGSTDTQYF.